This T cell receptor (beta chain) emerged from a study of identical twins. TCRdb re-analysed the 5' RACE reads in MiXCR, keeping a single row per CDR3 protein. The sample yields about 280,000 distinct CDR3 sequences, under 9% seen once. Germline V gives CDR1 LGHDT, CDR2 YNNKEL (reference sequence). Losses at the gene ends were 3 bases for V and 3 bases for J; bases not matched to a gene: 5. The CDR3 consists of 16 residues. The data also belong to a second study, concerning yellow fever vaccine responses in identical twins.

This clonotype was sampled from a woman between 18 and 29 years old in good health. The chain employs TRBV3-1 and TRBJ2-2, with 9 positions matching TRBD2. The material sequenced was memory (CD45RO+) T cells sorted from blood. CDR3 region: CASSHAIAGDTGELFF. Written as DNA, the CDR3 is TGTGCCAGCAGCCACGCCATAGCGGGAGACACCGGGGAGCTGTTTTTT.